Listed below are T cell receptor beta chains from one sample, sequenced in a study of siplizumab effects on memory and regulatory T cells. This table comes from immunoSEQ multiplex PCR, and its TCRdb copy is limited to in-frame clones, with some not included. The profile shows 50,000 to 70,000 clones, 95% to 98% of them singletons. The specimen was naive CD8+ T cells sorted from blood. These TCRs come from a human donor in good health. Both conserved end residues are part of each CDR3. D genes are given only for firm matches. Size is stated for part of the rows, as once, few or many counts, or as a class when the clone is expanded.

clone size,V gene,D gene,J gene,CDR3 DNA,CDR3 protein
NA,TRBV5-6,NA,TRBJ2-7,TGTGCCAGCAGCGGTCGGCCGGTGGACGAGCAGTACTTC,CASSGRPVDEQYF
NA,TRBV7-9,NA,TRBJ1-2,TGTGCCAGCAGCTTAGAGGTGCGCGGCTACACCTTC,CASSLEVRGYTF
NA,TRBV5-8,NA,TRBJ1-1,TGTGCCAGCAGCTTGTACAAAGCTAGGGATGAAGCTTTCTTT,CASSLYKARDEAFF
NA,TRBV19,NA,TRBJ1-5,TGTGCCAGTAGTATAGCCAGCAACAATCAGCCCCAGCATTTT,CASSIASNNQPQHF
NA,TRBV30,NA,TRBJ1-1,TGTGCCTGGAGTGTACAACACTTGAACACTGAAGCTTTCTTT,CAWSVQHLNTEAFF
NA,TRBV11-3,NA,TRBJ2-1,TGTGCCAGCAGCTTAGGAGAGAATGAGCAGTTCTTC,CASSLGENEQFF
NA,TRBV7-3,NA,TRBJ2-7,TGTGCCAGCAGCTTAGGCGACTCCTACGAGCAGTACTTC,CASSLGDSYEQYF
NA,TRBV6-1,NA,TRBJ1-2,TGTGCCAGCAGTGATTTGGACAGTAACTATGGCTACACCTTC,CASSDLDSNYGYTF
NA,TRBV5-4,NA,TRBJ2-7,TGTGCCAGCAGCTCCAGCCGGGGTACTAACGAGCAGTACTTC,CASSSSRGTNEQYF
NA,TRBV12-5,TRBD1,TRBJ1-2,TGTGCTAGTGGTTTGACAACAGGGGCTATGGCCTATGGCTACACCTTC,CASGLTTGAMAYGYTF
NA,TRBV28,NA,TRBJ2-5,TGTGCCAGTGAGGGAACCAGGGGAGAGACCCAGTACTTC,CASEGTRGETQYF
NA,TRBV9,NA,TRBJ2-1,TGTGCCAGCAGCGTAGTAGATAGCTACAATGAGCAGTTCTTC,CASSVVDSYNEQFF
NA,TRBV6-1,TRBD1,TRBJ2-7,TGTGCCAGCAGTCGGACAGGGACGGACGAGCAGTACTTC,CASSRTGTDEQYF
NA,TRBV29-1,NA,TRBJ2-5,TGCAGCGTTGAAGGACTATTCCAAGAGACCCAGTACTTC,CSVEGLFQETQYF
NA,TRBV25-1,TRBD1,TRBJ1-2,TGTGCCAGCAGTGAACTCGGACAGGCTCTCTATGGCTACACCTTC,CASSELGQALYGYTF
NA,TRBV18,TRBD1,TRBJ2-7,TGTGCCAGCTCACCGGACAGGGGGCTTAGCTCCTACGAGCAGTACTTC,CASSPDRGLSSYEQYF
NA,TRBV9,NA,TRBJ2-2,TGTGCCAGCAGCGTACCCCCGGAGACCGGGGAGCTGTTTTTT,CASSVPPETGELFF
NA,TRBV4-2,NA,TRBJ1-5,TGTGCCAGCAGCCTCGGGGTAGATCAGCCCCAGCATTTT,CASSLGVDQPQHF
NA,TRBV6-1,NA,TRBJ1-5,TGTGCCAGCAGTGAATGGGGCCCTAGCAATCAGCCCCAGCATTTT,CASSEWGPSNQPQHF
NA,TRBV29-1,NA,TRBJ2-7,TGCAGCGTTGAAGGAGGTAACGTCCAGAGCTACGAGCAGTACTTC,CSVEGGNVQSYEQYF
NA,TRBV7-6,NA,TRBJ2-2,TGTGCCAGCAGCGCCACGGCGGAGTGGGGCACCGGGGAGCTGTTTTTT,CASSATAEWGTGELFF
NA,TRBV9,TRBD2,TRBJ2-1,TGTGCCAGCAGCGTAGACGGGGGGACTTACAATGAGCAGTTCTTC,CASSVDGGTYNEQFF
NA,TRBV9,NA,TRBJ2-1,TGTGCCAGCAGCGTAACCAGCGCTCACCCCAATGAGCAGTTCTTC,CASSVTSAHPNEQFF
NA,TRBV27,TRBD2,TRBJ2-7,TGTGCCAGCAGTTTAGCGGGGGGCCTCTACGAGCAGTACTTC,CASSLAGGLYEQYF
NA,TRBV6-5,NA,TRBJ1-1,TGTGCCAGCATGGGGGGGCCTGAAGCTTTCTTT,CASMGGPEAFF
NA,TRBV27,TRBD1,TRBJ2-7,TGTGCCAGCAGTTTAAGAGGGGGCTTGTACGAGCAGTACTTC,CASSLRGGLYEQYF
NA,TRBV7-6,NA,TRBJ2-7,TGTGCCAGCAGCCCAGGGGGGGCCTACGAGCAGTACTTC,CASSPGGAYEQYF
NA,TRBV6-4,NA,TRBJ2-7,TGTGCCGGGTGGGATGAGGGAAGGTCAGCGGGTATGGCCGGCGAGCAGTACTTC,CAGWDEGRSAGMAGEQYF
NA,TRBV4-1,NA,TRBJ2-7,TGCGCCAGCAGCCTGACGACAGGAAACTACGAGCAGTACTTC,CASSLTTGNYEQYF
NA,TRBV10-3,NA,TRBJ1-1,TGTGCCATCAGTGAATCAGACACTGAAGCTTTCTTT,CAISESDTEAFF
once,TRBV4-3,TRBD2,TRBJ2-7,TGCGCCAGCAGCCAAGATACTAGCGGGTCCTACGAGCAGTACTTC,CASSQDTSGSYEQYF
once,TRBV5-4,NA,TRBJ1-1,TGTGCCAGCAGCTTTTTGTCCTCGAACACTGAAGCTTTCTTT,CASSFLSSNTEAFF
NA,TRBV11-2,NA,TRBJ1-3,TGTGCCAGCACGGTATTCAGAGGTTCTGGAAACACCATATATTTT,CASTVFRGSGNTIYF
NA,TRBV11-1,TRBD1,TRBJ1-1,TGTGCCAGCAGCTCAGGACAGGCGGGGGACGTGACTGAAGCTTTCTTT,CASSSGQAGDVTEAFF
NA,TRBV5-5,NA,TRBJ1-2,TGTGCCAGCAGCCTTGGGGGCGGAGAGTTCTATGGCTACACCTTC,CASSLGGGEFYGYTF
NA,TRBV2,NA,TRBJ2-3,TGTGCCAGCAGTGAATGGACAGATACGCAGTATTTT,CASSEWTDTQYF
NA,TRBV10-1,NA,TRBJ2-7,TGCGCCAGCAGTCCGGTTCTGCAAGCTAACGAGCAGTACTTC,CASSPVLQANEQYF
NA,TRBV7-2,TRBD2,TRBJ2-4,TGTGCCAGCAGCCGTTACGGGGGGGCCAAAAACATTCAGTACTTC,CASSRYGGAKNIQYF
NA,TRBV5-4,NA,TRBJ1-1,TGTGCCAGCAAGGCAGGCCGAACCAACACTGAAGCTTTCTTT,CASKAGRTNTEAFF
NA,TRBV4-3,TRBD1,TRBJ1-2,TGCGCCAGCAGCCCCACCGGGACAGGGTATGGCTACACCTTC,CASSPTGTGYGYTF